The 30 T cell receptor beta chains in this list originate from one sample, sequenced in a study of neoadjuvant anti-PD-1 for oral cavity cancer. Time point specified: after neoadjuvant nivolumab, at surgical resection. Profiled with immunoSEQ multiplex PCR; TCRdb holds only in-frame clones, not every one. The sample lists over 9,500 clones, approximately 68% occurring once. The sequencing here drew on PBMCs, taken after nivolumab (anti-PD-1) treatment. The source is a person aged 40 to 85 with oral cavity squamous cell carcinoma.

This clone has a handful of counts. The chain employs TRBV2 and TRBJ1-2; D remains ambiguous. In germline, CDR1 is SNHLY, CDR2 FYNNEI. The CDR3 consists of 16 residues. V was pared by 1 base and J by 0 bases, with 12 bases between. This chain's CDR3 is CASSEVELTANYGYTF. For the CDR3, the DNA is TGTGCCAGCAGTGAAGTAGAATTAACAGCTAACTATGGCTACACCTTC.

The chain uses TRBV30 and TRBJ1-6; possible D gene TRBD1, 5 bases. This CDR3 comprises 14 residues. Trimming pared 7 bases from V and 8 bases from J, leaving 18 bases between. CDR1 GTSNPN and CDR2 SVGIG come from the germline V gene (reference sequence). CDR3: CASETGVGDSPLHF. In nucleotides, the CDR3 is TGTGCCTCTGAAACGGGGGTGGGGGATTCACCCCTCCACTTT. Drawing the rest from reference TRBV30 and TRBJ1-6, the complete variable domain is SQTIHQWPATLVQPVGSPLSLECTVEGTSNPNLYWYRQAAGRGLQLLFYSVGIGQISSEVPQNLSASRPQDRQFILSSKKLLLSDSGFYLCASETGVGDSPLHFGNGTRLTVT.

V gene TRBV19 combines with J gene TRBJ1-6, with 8 bases lining up with TRBD1. V dropped 7 bases and J dropped 7; count of bases not matched to a gene: 9. Looked up from germline, CDR1 is LNHDA and CDR2 is SQIVND (reference sequence). The CDR3 extends over 15 amino acids. The CDR3 loop reads CASKGRDRQNSPLHF. CDR3 coding DNA: TGTGCCAGTAAAGGAAGGGACAGGCAAAATTCACCCCTCCACTTT.

This sequence joins TRBV19 and TRBJ1-5; 8 nucleotides match TRBD1. V shed 5 bases and J 2 bases; nucleotides not matched to a gene: 2. The CDR3 has 14 residues. The germline CDR1 and CDR2 sequences are LNHDA and SQIVND (reference sequence). The CDR3 is CASSPQGGNQPQHF. In DNA form, the CDR3 reads TGTGCCAGTAGTCCACAGGGGGGCAATCAGCCCCAGCATTTT. Full variable domain (rest looked up from reference TRBV19 and TRBJ1-5): DGGITQSPKYLFRKEGQNVTLSCEQNLNHDAMYWYRQDPGQGLRLIYYSQIVNDFQKGDIAEGYSVSREKKESFPLTVTSAQKNPTAFYLCASSPQGGNQPQHFGDGTRLSIL.

The chain joins TRBV28 to TRBJ1-6; 10 bases match TRBD1. The CDR3 extends over 18 amino acids. The germline CDR1 and CDR2 sequences are MDHEN and SYDVKM. J lost 13 bases, V lost 3 bases, and 18 bases had no gene match. The CDR3 here is CASSLETGGNLGSFPLHF. CDR3 in DNA: TGTGCCAGCAGTTTGGAGACAGGGGGCAATCTTGGGTCATTCCCCCTCCACTTT.

The chain couples TRBV5-1 to TRBJ1-1, with 9 bases lining up with TRBD1. V trimming: 4 bases; J trimming: 2 bases; junction bases outside the gene matches: 18. Germline CDR1 SGHRS, CDR2 YFSETQ. The CDR3 length is 19 residues. The CDR3 coding sequence is TGCGCCAGCAGCCCCTCCGAGGGGACAGGGAGTTTTTTTAACACTGAAGCTTTCTTT. Protein sequence: CASSPSEGTGSFFNTEAFF. The full variable domain, its missing parts supplied by reference TRBV5-1 and TRBJ1-1, is KAGVTQTPRYLIKTRGQQVTLSCSPISGHRSVSWYQQTPGQGLQFLFEYFSETQRNKGNFPGRFSGRQFSNSRSEMNVSTLELGDSALYLCASSPSEGTGSFFNTEAFFGQGTRLTVV.

The chain links TRBV5-1 to TRBJ1-4; tentative D call: TRBD1 (6 bases). This CDR3 region has 17 residues. Looked up from germline, CDR1 is SGHRS and CDR2 is YFSETQ. The V end lost 4 bases, the J end lost 0 bases, and 16 bases lay between the germline ends. The CDR3 loop is CASSGGAGLATNEKLFF. The CDR3 DNA follows: TGCGCCAGCAGCGGGGGGGCAGGCCTAGCAACTAATGAAAAACTGTTTTTT.

The chain combines TRBV2 with TRBJ2-5; D is possibly TRBD1 (6 bases). The V gene lost 7 bases and the J gene lost 2 bases, with 11 bases spanning the gap. The CDR3 loop spans 13 amino acids. Germline CDR1 is SNHLY and CDR2 is FYNNEI. CDR3 sequence (DNA): TGTGCCAGCAACGAACAGGGACAAGAGACCCAGTACTTC. Encoded protein: CASNEQGQETQYF. Complete variable domain (other parts from reference TRBV2 and TRBJ2-5): EPEVTQTPSHQVTQMGQEVILRCVPISNHLYFYWYRQILGQKVEFLVSFYNNEISEKSEIFDDQFSVERPDGSNFTLKIRSTKLEDSAMYFCASNEQGQETQYFGPGTRLLVL.

The rearrangement joins TRBV30 to TRBJ1-2; TRBD1 matches at 7 bases. Germline-derived CDR1 and CDR2 are GTSNPN and SVGIG (reference sequence). CDR3 length: 13 amino acids. Trimming at V came to 4 bases and at J to 4 bases, leaving 6 bases not matched to a gene. CDR3 DNA: TGTGCCTGGAACAGGGGTGCCGTCTATGGCTACACCTTC. Its translation: CAWNRGAVYGYTF. Full variable domain (outside the CDR3, taken from reference TRBV30 and TRBJ1-2): SQTIHQWPATLVQPVGSPLSLECTVEGTSNPNLYWYRQAAGRGLQLLFYSVGIGQISSEVPQNLSASRPQDRQFILSSKKLLLSDSGFYLCAWNRGAVYGYTFGSGTRLTVV.

The chain recombines TRBV5-1 with TRBJ2-6; no clear D. Trimming left V 6 bases short and J 0 bases short, with 10 bases between. This CDR3 comprises 15 residues. The V gene's germline CDR1 is SGHRS and CDR2 YFSETQ. The CDR3 region has the DNA TGCGCCAGCACTCCCGACCTCTCTGGGGCCAACGTCCTGACTTTC. It is translated as CASTPDLSGANVLTF.

V is TRBV6-1 and J is TRBJ2-5; 8 nucleotides line up with TRBD1. Trimming at V came to 6 bases and at J to 1 base, leaving 7 bases not matched to a gene. The CDR3 is made up of 15 amino acids. Germline CDR1 and CDR2: MNHNS and SASEGT. The CDR3 DNA reads TGTGCCAGCAGCCAAAGGACAGGGAGCCAAGAGACCCAGTACTTC. This codes for CASSQRTGSQETQYF.

This clone appeared a single time. The J gene is TRBJ1-2, the V gene TRBV9; maybe TRBD1 (5 bases). This CDR3 region has 15 residues. The germline V gene has CDR1 SGDLS and CDR2 YYNGEE. V was cut by 4 bases and J by 8 bases, with 21 bases left in between. The chain's CDR3 is CASSSPGGFSGGYTF. The CDR3 DNA reads as TGTGCCAGCAGCTCCCCGGGGGGGTTCTCTGGAGGCTACACCTTC. Looking up the rest from reference TRBV9 and TRBJ1-2 gives the full variable domain: DSGVTQTPKHLITATGQRVTLRCSPRSGDLSVYWYQQSLDQGLQFLIQYYNGEERAKGNILERFSAQQFPDLHSELNLSSLELGDSALYFCASSSPGGFSGGYTFGSGTRLTVV.

The chain combines TRBV7-8 with TRBJ2-1; 8 bases are a match to TRBD1. The length of the CDR3 is 14 residues. Germline values: CDR1 SGHVS, CDR2 FQNEAQ. Losses at the gene ends were 2 bases for V and 4 bases for J; bases not matched to a gene: 1. CDR3 sequence (DNA): TGTGCCAGCAGCTTAAGGGACAGGTACAATGAGCAGTTCTTC. This translates into CASSLRDRYNEQFF.

The chain employs TRBV7-9 and TRBJ2-2, with D hard to call. Germline assignment: CDR1 SEHNR and CDR2 FQNEAQ (reference sequence). The CDR3 is 13 residues long. V gave up 0 bases and J gave up 6 bases, with 5 bases separating them. Here the CDR3 reads CASSLAASGELFF. CDR3 DNA sequence: TGTGCCAGCAGCTTAGCGGCGTCCGGGGAGCTGTTTTTT.

This clone was observed a few times. The V and J genes are TRBV2 and TRBJ1-4; TRBD1 aligns across 9 bases. With V trimmed by 6 bases and J by 3 bases, 5 bases remained unmatched. CDR3 length: 15 amino acids. From germline, CDR1 is SNHLY and CDR2 FYNNEI. CDR3 sequence reads: CASSGTGSANEKLFF. DNA of the CDR3: TGTGCCAGCAGCGGGACAGGGAGTGCTAATGAAAAACTGTTTTTT.

The chain recombines TRBV6-6 with TRBJ2-1; D is ambiguous. The germline V and J ends were trimmed by 6 bases and 9 bases, with 6 bases remaining between them. The CDR3 sequence is 10 residues long. CDR1 and CDR2 (germline): MNHNY, SVGAGI (reference sequence). CDR3 in amino acids: CASRNGEQFF. In DNA form, the CDR3 reads TGTGCCAGCAGGAACGGTGAGCAGTTCTTC.

The chain uses TRBV7-3 and TRBJ1-2, with D maybe TRBD1 (5 bases). CDR3 length: 15 amino acids. Germline V gives CDR1 SGHTA, CDR2 FQGTGA. V lost 2 bases to trimming and J lost 5 bases, with 15 bases between them. Written as DNA, the CDR3 is TGTGCCAGCAGCTTATACGACAGCTCGGGTTATGGCTACACCTTC. This gives the protein CASSLYDSSGYGYTF. The full variable domain, its missing parts supplied by reference TRBV7-3 and TRBJ1-2, is GAGVSQTPSNKVTEKGKYVELRCDPISGHTALYWYRQSLGQGPEFLIYFQGTGAADDSGLPNDRFFAVRPEGSVSTLKIQRTERGDSAVYLCASSLYDSSGYGYTFGSGTRLTVV.

The gene calls are TRBV11-2 and TRBJ2-5, with TRBD2 matching 10 bases. The CDR3 length is 16 residues. Per germline, CDR1 SGHAT and CDR2 FQNNGV. Trimming at V came to 3 bases and at J to 5 bases, leaving 9 bases not matched to a gene. CDR3 DNA: TGTGCCAGCAGCTTTACAGCGGGGGGGCTGGGGGAGACCCAGTACTTC. Its protein product is CASSFTAGGLGETQYF.

This chain connects TRBV29-1 to TRBJ2-2, with TRBD1 identical over 12 bases. Germline lookup yields CDR1 SQVTM and CDR2 ANQGSEA. The CDR3 totals 14 residues. Unmatched junction bases numbered 4, after V lost 4 bases and J lost 7 bases. The DNA of the CDR3 is TGCAGCGTTGCGGGACAGGGGGCGGTCGGGGAGCTGTTTTTT. Translating gives CSVAGQGAVGELFF.

This clone occurred a few times. The chain employs TRBV11-2 and TRBJ1-1; TRBD1 is a possible D gene (5 bases). Germline V gene data show CDR1 as SGHAT and CDR2 as FQNNGV. Trimming removed 4 bases from V and 3 bases from J, with 12 bases in between. The CDR3 is 14 amino acids. This CDR3 is CASSSYVGDTEAFF. The CDR3 DNA follows: TGTGCCAGCAGCTCATATGTAGGGGACACTGAAGCTTTCTTT.

The chain has TRBV28 and TRBJ1-1, with unresolved D. V gave up 6 bases and J gave up 1 base, with 12 bases separating them. Germline-derived CDR1 and CDR2 are MDHEN and SYDVKM. The CDR3 loop spans 14 amino acids. The DNA for the CDR3 is TGTGCCAGCAGCCAGACTTTGAGGAACACTGAAGCTTTCTTT. It codes for CASSQTLRNTEAFF. The full variable domain, in which reference TRBV28 and TRBJ1-1 provide the parts outside the CDR3, is DVKVTQSSRYLVKRTGEKVFLECVQDMDHENMFWYRQDPGLGLRLIYFSYDVKMKEKGDIPEGYSVSREKKERFSLILESASTNQTSMYLCASSQTLRNTEAFFGQGTRLTVV.

This chain joins TRBV15 and TRBJ2-7; a possible D gene is TRBD1 (5 bases). This CDR3 region has 15 residues. Germline V lookup: CDR1 LNHNV, CDR2 YYDKDF (reference sequence). Deletions cut 0 bases from V and 6 bases from J, with 15 bases between. CDR3 sequence (DNA): TGTGCCACCAGCAGAGATAGACCCGCTCAGGGCGAGCAGTACTTC. Its protein product is CATSRDRPAQGEQYF.

The chain has TRBV28 and TRBJ2-3; D gene uncertain. Germline CDR1 and CDR2: MDHEN and SYDVKM. The CDR3 has 14 amino acids. V was pared by 4 bases and J by 8 bases, with 16 bases between. CDR3 sequence (DNA): TGTGCCAGCAGTTCGACGACCCACCTCGGTACGCAGTATTTT. It encodes CASSSTTHLGTQYF.

This rearrangement joins TRBV28 to TRBJ2-2; 9 bases are a match to TRBD2. The germline V gene has CDR1 MDHEN and CDR2 SYDVKM. The CDR3 is made up of 14 amino acids. V lost 8 bases and J lost 7; bases outside the gene matches: 8. The CDR3 sequence is CASLIAGEHGELFF. DNA for the CDR3: TGTGCCAGCCTAATAGCGGGAGAGCACGGGGAGCTGTTTTTT. Looking up the rest from reference TRBV28 and TRBJ2-2 gives the full variable domain: DVKVTQSSRYLVKRTGEKVFLECVQDMDHENMFWYRQDPGLGLRLIYFSYDVKMKEKGDIPEGYSVSREKKERFSLILESASTNQTSMYLCASLIAGEHGELFFGEGSRLTVL.

DNA for the CDR3: TGCGCCAGCAGTGAAGCCGGGACCTCGAACACTGAAGCTTTCTTT. Protein sequence: CASSEAGTSNTEAFF. The chain has TRBV10-1 and TRBJ1-1, with D tentatively TRBD1 (5 bases). The CDR3 runs to 15 residues. From germline, CDR1 is WNHNN and CDR2 SYGVQD (reference sequence). Trimming removed 3 bases from V and 1 base from J, with 12 bases in between.

CDR3 residues: CASTLSPDRAYYGYTF. The DNA of the CDR3 is TGTGCCAGCACCCTAAGCCCCGACAGGGCGTACTATGGCTACACCTTC. This chain connects TRBV27 to TRBJ1-2; 7 bases align to TRBD1. From germline, CDR1 is MNHEY and CDR2 SMNVEV (reference sequence). The CDR3 consists of 16 residues. The V and J ends lost 7 bases and 3 bases, in that order; junction bases with no gene match: 14.

This clone occurred a few times. J is TRBJ1-1 and V is TRBV10-3; D ambiguous. Trimming shortened V by 7 bases and J by 0 bases, and 9 bases separated the two germline ends. Per the germline V gene, CDR1 is ENHRY and CDR2 is SYGVKD. The CDR3 has 13 residues. The CDR3, as DNA: TGTGCCATCACGGCACAGCTGAACACTGAAGCTTTCTTT. Translating gives CAITAQLNTEAFF.

Only a few counts were recorded for this clone. The rearrangement uses TRBV5-1 and TRBJ1-1; D remains ambiguous. Per the germline V gene, CDR1 is SGHRS and CDR2 is YFSETQ. This CDR3 is built from 14 residues. The germline V and J ends were trimmed by 1 base and 6 bases, with 13 bases remaining between them. The CDR3 loop reads CASSLWSPDSEAFF. CDR3 nucleotides: TGCGCCAGCAGCTTGTGGTCGCCAGACTCTGAAGCTTTCTTT. Full variable domain (outside the CDR3, taken from reference TRBV5-1 and TRBJ1-1): KAGVTQTPRYLIKTRGQQVTLSCSPISGHRSVSWYQQTPGQGLQFLFEYFSETQRNKGNFPGRFSGRQFSNSRSEMNVSTLELGDSALYLCASSLWSPDSEAFFGQGTRLTVV.

The genes are TRBV11-2 and TRBJ2-7, with 10 bases fitting TRBD1. CDR3 length: 16 residues. V gave up 5 bases and J gave up 4 bases; unmatched junction bases: 11. Germline CDR1 is SGHAT and CDR2 is FQNNGV. This CDR3 reads CASSPLLGTGVYEQYF. CDR3 in DNA: TGTGCCAGCAGCCCTCTCTTAGGGACAGGGGTATACGAGCAGTACTTC.

The V call is TRBV6-6, the J call TRBJ2-7; 11 positions agree with TRBD2. Germline assignment: CDR1 MNHNY and CDR2 SVGAGI (reference sequence). The CDR3 is made up of 16 amino acids. J was trimmed by 0 bases and V by 6 bases; bases with no gene match: 7. This chain's CDR3 is CASRQPGLAGSYEQYF. For the CDR3, the DNA is TGTGCCAGCAGGCAACCCGGACTAGCGGGCTCCTACGAGCAGTACTTC.